The rows below give T cell receptor beta chains drawn from one sample of a study of T-cell memory formation after mild COVID-19. One entry per CDR3 protein results from TCRdb running MiXCR on the 5' RACE reads. Here the sample spans around 250,000 distinct CDR3 sequences, roughly 16% being singletons. Input material: PBMCs or a T cell subset sorted from them (not recorded which). These receptors were obtained from a man aged 18-30 years who had mild COVID-19 (a few samples of this study predate the infection). Cell type and time point are not known. CDR3s include the opening cysteine and the closing phenylalanine or tryptophan. Each record gives: V gene, D gene, J gene, clone size, CDR3 DNA, CDR3 protein. A D gene is named only where the DNA matches it firmly. Clone size is shown for a subset of rows, as once, few, many or a class of expanded clone.

V: TRBV4-2; D: -; J: TRBJ2-3; size: -; DNA: TGTGCCAGCAGCCAAGATGGGGGGAATACAGATACGCAGTATTTT; CDR3: CASSQDGGNTDTQYF
V: TRBV3-1; D: TRBD1; J: TRBJ1-6; size: -; DNA: TGTGCCAGCAGCCAACAACAGGGGAATTCACCCCTCCACTTT; CDR3: CASSQQQGNSPLHF
V: TRBV7-3; D: -; J: TRBJ2-6; size: few; DNA: TGTGCCAGCAGCAGCCACCCTGGGGCCAACGTCCTGACTTTC; CDR3: CASSSHPGANVLTF
V: TRBV2; D: -; J: TRBJ2-7; size: many; DNA: TGTGCCAGCAGTGGGGTCCACGAGCAGTACTTC; CDR3: CASSGVHEQYF
V: TRBV4-3; D: -; J: TRBJ2-7; size: few; DNA: TGCGCCAGCAGCCAACGACTCCAGGACGAGCAGTACTTC; CDR3: CASSQRLQDEQYF
V: TRBV5-4; D: -; J: TRBJ2-3; size: few; DNA: TGTGCCAGCGACGGGGCTAGCACAGATACGCAGTATTTT; CDR3: CASDGASTDTQYF
V: TRBV12-3/TRBV12-4; D: -; J: TRBJ1-5; size: -; DNA: TGTGCCAGCAGCCCGATTAATCAGCCCCAGCATTTT; CDR3: CASSPINQPQHF
V: TRBV7-2; D: TRBD1; J: TRBJ1-6; size: -; DNA: TGTGCCAGCAGCTTAGGCCCTACAGGGGACTCCTATAATTCACCCCTCCACTTT; CDR3: CASSLGPTGDSYNSPLHF
V: TRBV7-9; D: -; J: TRBJ2-3; size: few; DNA: TGTGCCAGCAGCTTAGTTCCGGATGCCGAGGATACGCAGTATTTT; CDR3: CASSLVPDAEDTQYF
V: TRBV27; D: -; J: TRBJ2-3; size: many; DNA: TGTGCCAGCAGCCCCGAATGGGGCACAGATACGCAGTATTTT; CDR3: CASSPEWGTDTQYF
V: TRBV6-6; D: -; J: TRBJ2-3; size: few; DNA: TGTGCCAGCAGCCGACTCCAATTGGCGGACACAGATACGCAGTATTTT; CDR3: CASSRLQLADTDTQYF
V: TRBV7-9; D: TRBD2; J: TRBJ2-1; size: few; DNA: TGTGCCAGCAGCTGGGGACTAGCGGGGGGCTGGGATGAGCAGTTCTTC; CDR3: CASSWGLAGGWDEQFF
V: TRBV10-3; D: -; J: TRBJ2-1; size: many; DNA: TGTGCCATCAGATCCGGGGGCTCCTACAATGAGCAGTTCTTC; CDR3: CAIRSGGSYNEQFF
V: TRBV7-9; D: -; J: TRBJ2-3; size: few; DNA: TGTGCCAGCAGAAGGGGGGTCACAGATACGCATTTT; CDR3: CASRRGVTDTHF
V: TRBV6-6; D: TRBD1; J: TRBJ1-3; size: few; DNA: TGTGCCGCGAAAGGCGTAGGACAGGGAATCAACACCATATATTTT; CDR3: CAAKGVGQGINTIYF
V: TRBV7-2; D: TRBD1; J: TRBJ1-3; size: few; DNA: TGTGCCAGCAGCCCGGGGTACAGGGGGCGGAGAGGAAACACCATATATTTT; CDR3: CASSPGYRGRRGNTIYF
V: TRBV29-1; D: TRBD2; J: TRBJ2-7; size: -; DNA: TGCAGCGTCGGGGGGGGGACTGGGGTCCCTTCCTACGAGCAGTACTTC; CDR3: CSVGGGTGVPSYEQYF
V: TRBV12-3/TRBV12-4; D: -; J: TRBJ2-1; size: -; DNA: TGTGCCAGCAGTTTACTTGCGGCTAGCTACAATGAGCAGTTCTTC; CDR3: CASSLLAASYNEQFF
V: TRBV4-1; D: -; J: TRBJ2-2; size: few; DNA: TGCGCCAGCAGCCAAACTCCCGTCCGCGTCGGGGAGCTGTTTTTT; CDR3: CASSQTPVRVGELFF
V: TRBV5-1; D: TRBD1; J: TRBJ2-7; size: -; DNA: TGCGCCAGCAGCTCCATCCTGGACAGGGCCTACGAGCAGTACTTC; CDR3: CASSSILDRAYEQYF
V: TRBV4-3; D: TRBD1; J: TRBJ2-1; size: few; DNA: TGCGCCAGCAGCCACCTTCGGACAGGGGGTGAGACGCAGTTCTTC; CDR3: CASSHLRTGGETQFF
V: TRBV6-6; D: -; J: TRBJ2-3; size: -; DNA: TGTGCCAGCAGTTACCGACTTCATTCCTCGGATACGCAGTATTTT; CDR3: CASSYRLHSSDTQYF
V: TRBV2; D: -; J: TRBJ1-5; size: -; DNA: TGTGCCAGCAGCGAGGAAACGAATCAGCCCCAGCATTTT; CDR3: CASSEETNQPQHF